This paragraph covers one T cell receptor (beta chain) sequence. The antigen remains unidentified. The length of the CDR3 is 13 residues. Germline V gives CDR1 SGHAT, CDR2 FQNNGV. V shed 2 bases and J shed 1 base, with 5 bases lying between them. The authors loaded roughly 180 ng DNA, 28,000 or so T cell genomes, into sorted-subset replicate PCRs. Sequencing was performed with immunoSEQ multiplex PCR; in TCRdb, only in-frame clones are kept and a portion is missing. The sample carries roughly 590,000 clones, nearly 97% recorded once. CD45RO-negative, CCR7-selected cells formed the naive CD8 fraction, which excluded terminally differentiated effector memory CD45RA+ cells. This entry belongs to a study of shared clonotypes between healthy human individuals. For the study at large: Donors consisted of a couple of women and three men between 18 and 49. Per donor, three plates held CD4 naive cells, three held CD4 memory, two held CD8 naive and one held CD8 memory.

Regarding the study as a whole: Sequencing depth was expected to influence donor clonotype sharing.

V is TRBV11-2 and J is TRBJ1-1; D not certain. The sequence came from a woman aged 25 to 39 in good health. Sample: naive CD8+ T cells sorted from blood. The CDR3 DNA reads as TGTGCCAGCAGCTTATACAGGAACACTGAAGCTTTCTTT. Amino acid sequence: CASSLYRNTEAFF.